Presented here are 3 T cell receptor beta chains from one specimen sequenced in a study of cytomegalovirus exposure and HLA in healthy donors. Both 60 Vbeta primers and 13 Jbeta primers went into the PCR. The protocol was immunoSEQ multiplex PCR, while the TCRdb copy is restricted to in-frame clones and leaves out a portion. The sample shows over 150,000 clones, roughly 79% of them seen only once. The sample consisted of PBMCs. These receptors originate from a male donor in good health and CMV-seropositive.

The rearrangement links TRBV6-5 to TRBJ2-3, with D unresolved. V was cut by 6 bases and J by 2 bases, with 3 bases left in between. The germline gives CDR1 MNHEY, CDR2 SVGAGI. There are 11 residues in the CDR3. CDR3 region: CASSHTDTQYF. The CDR3 DNA is TGTGCCAGCAGCCACACAGATACGCAGTATTTT.

This clone was detected only a few times. This chain uses TRBV2 with TRBJ2-5, with TRBD2 matching 10 bases. CDR3 size: 16 residues. CDR1 SNHLY and CDR2 FYNNEI come from the germline V gene. After removal of 5 bases from V and 7 bases from J, the junction contained 13 bases not matched to a gene. This CDR3 reads CASSLERGGSLGTQYF. The CDR3 nucleotides are TGTGCCAGCAGTTTAGAGCGGGGGGGAAGCCTCGGGACCCAGTACTTC.

The rearrangement links TRBV7-3 to TRBJ2-1; D gene uncertain. Trimming left V 0 bases short and J 3 bases short, with 9 bases between. The CDR3 is 15 amino acids. CDR1 SGHTA and CDR2 FQGTGA come from the germline V gene. Written as DNA, the CDR3 is TGTGCCAGCAGCTTAACCTACCACCTCTACAATGAGCAGTTCTTC. Its translation is CASSLTYHLYNEQFF.